The next 24 T cell receptor beta chains were all read from a single sample in a study of blood T cell repertoires in COVID-19. Data came from immunoSEQ multiplex PCR; TCRdb stores just in-frame clones and leaves some out. This table has about 310,000 clones, about nine tenths appearing once. Sample: peripheral blood. These receptors originate from a man aged 50 to 59 with active or convalescent COVID-19.

This chain links TRBV24-1 with TRBJ1-2; D perhaps matches TRBD1 (6 bases). Germline CDR1 KGHDR, CDR2 SFDVKD. The CDR3 length is 12 residues. Trimming stripped 2 bases from V and 7 bases from J, with 7 bases between. The CDR3 loop is CATSDSDSGYTF. The CDR3 coding sequence is TGTGCCACCAGTGATTCGGACAGTGGCTACACCTTC.

In DNA form, the CDR3 reads TGTGCCAGCAGCCAACGTCCAGGGGGCACGCGAGAAAAACTGTTTTTT. Encoded protein: CASSQRPGGTREKLFF. The chain carries TRBV3-1 (or the pseudogene TRBV3-2) and TRBJ1-4; 8 bases align to TRBD1. The V gene end was trimmed by 2 bases and the J gene end by 8 bases; junction bases not matched to a gene: 10. Germline CDR1 reads LGHDT; CDR2 reads YNNKEL (reference sequence). The CDR3 loop spans 16 amino acids.

The rearrangement joins TRBV9 to TRBJ1-1; 7 positions match TRBD1. Losses at the gene ends were 4 bases for V and 6 bases for J; bases not matched to a gene: 18. CDR1 and CDR2 (germline): SGDLS, YYNGEE. The CDR3 sequence is 17 residues long. Here the CDR3 reads CASSPRQGTGGLAEAFF. In DNA, the CDR3 is TGTGCCAGCAGCCCCCGACAGGGAACGGGGGGGCTCGCTGAAGCTTTCTTT.

This clone was detected once. The gene calls are TRBV2 and TRBJ2-2; D call uncertain. From germline, CDR1 is SNHLY and CDR2 FYNNEI. This CDR3 comprises 15 residues. The ends were cut back, 7 bases at V and 3 bases at J, with 15 bases in the middle. The CDR3 bases are TGTGCCAGCAACGGAGCACTCGGCTACACCGGGGAGCTGTTTTTT. Translation gives CASNGALGYTGELFF.

The gene calls are TRBV20-1 and TRBJ2-1; 7 positions agree with TRBD1. The germline CDR1 and CDR2 sequences are DFQATT and SNEGSKA (reference sequence). The CDR3 sequence is 11 residues long. The J segment lost 9 bases and the V segment lost 5 bases, leaving 4 bases of the junction unmatched. CDR3 sequence (DNA): TGCAGTGCTTTCACAGGGGCTGAGCAGTTCTTC. It translates to CSAFTGAEQFF.

The V call is TRBV6-5, the J call TRBJ1-4; 8 bases map to TRBD1. V shed 6 bases and J 5 bases; nucleotides not matched to a gene: 8. The CDR3 has 15 residues. Germline V gives CDR1 MNHEY, CDR2 SVGAGI. The CDR3 here is CASSLRGQGNEKLFF. CDR3 bases: TGTGCCAGCAGCCTCAGAGGACAGGGAAATGAAAAACTGTTTTTT.

V gene TRBV5-1 combines with J gene TRBJ1-4; 9 positions agree with TRBD1. V was pared by 6 bases and J by 6 bases, with 12 bases of the junction left unmatched. The germline CDR1 and CDR2 sequences are SGHRS and YFSETQ. The length of the CDR3 is 16 residues. The CDR3 region is CASTFSPRTGDEKLFF. The CDR3 nucleotides are TGCGCCAGCACGTTCTCCCCCCGGACAGGGGATGAAAAACTGTTTTTT.

V gene TRBV30 combines with J gene TRBJ2-7; D might be TRBD1 (5 bases). CDR3 length: 12 residues. Trimming stripped 3 bases from V and 4 bases from J, with 10 bases between. Germline values: CDR1 GTSNPN, CDR2 SVGIG (reference sequence). The CDR3 sequence: CAWRTGLYEQYF. CDR3 coding DNA: TGTGCCTGGAGAACAGGTCTATACGAGCAGTACTTC.

V is TRBV6-1 and J is TRBJ2-5; TRBD1 matches at 7 bases. CDR1 is MNHNS and CDR2 is SASEGT in the germline V gene. There are 19 residues in the CDR3. V shed 6 bases, J shed 5 bases, and the junction held 24 bases outside the gene matches. The DNA for the CDR3 is TGTGCCAGCAGCGAACGGGGCGGAGCGAGGGGACAGAAGTTGGAGACCCAGTACTTC. Its protein is CASSERGGARGQKLETQYF.

The J gene is TRBJ2-1, the V gene TRBV9, with 9 bases aligning to TRBD1. Trimming at V came to 9 bases and at J to 9 bases, leaving 16 bases not matched to a gene. Germline CDR1 is SGDLS and CDR2 is YYNGEE. CDR3 size: 15 residues. Here the CDR3 reads CATSARDRGVSEQFF. In DNA form, the CDR3 reads TGTGCCACCTCGGCACGAGACAGGGGGGTGAGTGAGCAGTTCTTC. The full variable domain, completed using reference TRBV9 and TRBJ2-1, is DSGVTQTPKHLITATGQRVTLRCSPRSGDLSVYWYQQSLDQGLQFLIQYYNGEERAKGNILERFSAQQFPDLHSELNLSSLELGDSALYFCATSARDRGVSEQFFGPGTRLTVL.

The CDR3 here is CATHGGGEGETQYF. CDR3 DNA: TGTGCCACCCATGGAGGGGGGGAAGGAGAGACCCAGTACTTC. V usage is TRBV6-5 and J usage is TRBJ2-5, with D perhaps TRBD2 (7 bases). This CDR3 has 14 residues. Germline assignment: CDR1 MNHEY and CDR2 SVGAGI. V gave up 10 bases and J gave up 4 bases, with 19 bases separating them.

This clone occurred once. The chain carries TRBV19 and TRBJ2-7, with D tentatively TRBD1 (5 bases). The CDR3 covers 14 residues. The V gene's germline CDR1 is LNHDA and CDR2 SQIVND (reference sequence). V was cut by 4 bases and J by 4 bases, with 14 bases left in between. Here the CDR3 reads CASSNLATAYEQYF. The CDR3 DNA is TGTGCCAGTAGTAACCTTGCGACAGCTTACGAGCAGTACTTC.

The chain joins TRBV11-2 to TRBJ1-2; D is unresolved. Germline V gives CDR1 SGHAT, CDR2 FQNNGV. Trimming took 2 bases from V and 6 from J, leaving 10 bases between them. The CDR3 is made up of 13 amino acids. In DNA form, the CDR3 reads TGTGCCAGCAGCTTACTCCCACGAGATGGCTACACCTTC. It yields the protein CASSLLPRDGYTF.

The chain is built from TRBV10-1 and TRBJ2-2, with a tentative D call TRBD2 (7 bases). The CDR3 consists of 15 residues. The germline V gene has CDR1 WNHNN and CDR2 SYGVQD (reference sequence). Trimming took 4 bases from V and 5 from J, leaving 14 bases between them. CDR3 residues: CASSVGGGETGELFF. The CDR3 DNA follows: TGCGCCAGCAGTGTTGGCGGGGGCGAGACCGGGGAGCTGTTTTTT.

The genes are TRBV14 and TRBJ1-1; 9 bases line up with TRBD1. The CDR3 consists of 16 residues. V gave up 0 bases and J gave up 5 bases; unmatched junction bases: 7. Germline assignment: CDR1 SGHDN and CDR2 FVKESK. CDR3 in DNA: TGTGCCAGCAGCCAAGAAGTTGGACAGGGGACGACTGAAGCTTTCTTT. Its translation is CASSQEVGQGTTEAFF.

This rearrangement joins TRBV5-1 to TRBJ1-1, with D unclear. CDR1 is SGHRS, CDR2 YFSETQ, per germline. Trimming removed 10 bases at V and 1 base at J, with 17 bases between. The CDR3 is 14 amino acids. CDR3 region: CAPARAGKNTEAFF. The CDR3 DNA follows: TGCGCCCCGGCGAGGGCAGGAAAGAACACTGAAGCTTTCTTT. Complete variable domain (other parts from reference TRBV5-1 and TRBJ1-1): KAGVTQTPRYLIKTRGQQVTLSCSPISGHRSVSWYQQTPGQGLQFLFEYFSETQRNKGNFPGRFSGRQFSNSRSEMNVSTLELGDSALYLCAPARAGKNTEAFFGQGTRLTVV.

This chain connects TRBV5-6 to TRBJ2-5, with D unclear. The CDR3 loop spans 13 amino acids. Trimming shortened V by 5 bases and J by 4 bases, and 12 bases separated the two germline ends. Germline loops: CDR1 SGHDT, CDR2 YYEEEE. The CDR3 DNA follows: TGTGCCAGCAGGGCCTACCAGGCAGAGACCCAGTACTTC. Its protein is CASRAYQAETQYF.

Only one count was recorded for this clone. As DNA, the CDR3 is TGCGCCAGCAGCTCCGACAGGGCGCGGAATTCACCCCTCCACTTT. Translation gives CASSSDRARNSPLHF. The V call is TRBV5-1, the J call TRBJ1-6; TRBD1 agrees at 7 bases. This CDR3 comprises 15 residues. The trim removed 3 bases at V and 7 bases at J, leaving 7 bases unmatched. Germline V gives CDR1 SGHRS, CDR2 YFSETQ.

The chain has TRBV27 and TRBJ2-3, with 8 bases aligning to TRBD2. Unmatched junction bases numbered 6, after V lost 0 bases and J lost 7 bases. Germline CDR1 is MNHEY and CDR2 is SMNVEV (reference sequence). The CDR3 runs to 15 residues. CDR3 bases: TGTGCCAGCAGTTTATCGACTAGCGCGAGTTATACGCAGTATTTT. It translates to CASSLSTSASYTQYF.

Of note for this clone: Other nucleotide sequences in the sample specify the same CDR3. J is TRBJ2-3 and V is TRBV14, with TRBD2 as a possible D gene (6 bases). The CDR3 is 15 residues long. The germline gives CDR1 SGHDN, CDR2 FVKESK. The V end was cut by 1 base, the J end by 1 base, with 9 bases between. For the CDR3, the DNA is TGTGCCAGCAGCCAAGTAGGCGGGGGCACAGATACGCAGTATTTT. Translated: CASSQVGGGTDTQYF.

The chain joins TRBV7-2 to TRBJ2-1, with TRBD2 matching 8 bases. The CDR3 runs 14 residues. The V and J ends lost 4 bases and 7 bases, in that order; junction bases with no gene match: 6. Germline V gene data show CDR1 as SGHTA and CDR2 as FQGNSA. Here the CDR3 reads CASSSTAGGNEQFF. DNA of the CDR3: TGTGCCAGCAGCTCAACGGCGGGGGGAAATGAGCAGTTCTTC.

This clone has a handful of counts. The chain recombines TRBV30 with TRBJ1-4; TRBD1 is a possible D gene (5 bases). Trimming stripped 1 base from V and 2 bases from J, with 11 bases between. Germline CDR1 and CDR2: GTSNPN and SVGIG (reference sequence). The length of the CDR3 is 15 residues. CDR3: CAWSDPGTTNEKLFF. In nucleotides, the CDR3 is TGTGCCTGGAGTGACCCCGGGACTACTAATGAAAAACTGTTTTTT.

The chain has TRBV12-3 or TRBV12-4 and TRBJ1-5, with unresolved D. V lost 5 bases, J lost 9 bases, and 11 bases lay in between. The CDR3 consists of 12 residues. In DNA form, the CDR3 reads TGTGCCAGCAGTCTCCTGATCGGGCCCCAGCATTTT. Protein product: CASSLLIGPQHF.

The chain joins TRBV6-5 to TRBJ2-1; possible D gene TRBD2, 5 bases. From germline, CDR1 is MNHEY and CDR2 SVGAGI. The CDR3 extends over 15 amino acids. Trimming removed 10 bases from V and 0 bases from J, with 16 bases in between. The CDR3 protein is CANPKRRCSYNEQFF. The DNA of the CDR3 is TGTGCCAATCCGAAGCGGAGATGCTCCTACAATGAGCAGTTCTTC.